Described below is a single T cell receptor beta chain sequence and its context. Antigen unknown. This record belongs to a study of ipilimumab plus nivolumab after autologous stem cell transplantation. Study-wide background: The myeloma cohort included high-risk transplant-naive patients and patients relapsing within 3 years of a first autologous transplant.

Patients got ipilimumab 1 mg/kg beginning 14 to 28 days post-transplant. Study-wide results and caveats: The authors say TCR, Treg and microbiome findings warrant further study.

Assay: immunoSEQ multiplex PCR; the TCRdb copy retains only in-frame clones and omits some. The sample carries just over 40,000 clones, almost 95% recorded once. Germline lookup yields CDR1 MDHEN and CDR2 SYDVKM. V was clipped by 1 base and J by 0 bases, with 4 bases between them. The CDR3 is 15 residues long. The sample in question was PBMCs, obtained in a trial of ipilimumab plus nivolumab as post-transplant consolidation. This TCR derives from a male donor with multiple myeloma. V is TRBV28 and J is TRBJ2-6; no definite D call. CDR3 DNA sequence: TGTGCCAGCAGTTTATTCGACTCTGGGGCCAACGTCCTGACTTTC. It encodes CASSLFDSGANVLTF. The whole variable domain, filled in from reference TRBV28 and TRBJ2-6, reads DVKVTQSSRYLVKRTGEKVFLECVQDMDHENMFWYRQDPGLGLRLIYFSYDVKMKEKGDIPEGYSVSREKKERFSLILESASTNQTSMYLCASSLFDSGANVLTFGAGSRLTVL.